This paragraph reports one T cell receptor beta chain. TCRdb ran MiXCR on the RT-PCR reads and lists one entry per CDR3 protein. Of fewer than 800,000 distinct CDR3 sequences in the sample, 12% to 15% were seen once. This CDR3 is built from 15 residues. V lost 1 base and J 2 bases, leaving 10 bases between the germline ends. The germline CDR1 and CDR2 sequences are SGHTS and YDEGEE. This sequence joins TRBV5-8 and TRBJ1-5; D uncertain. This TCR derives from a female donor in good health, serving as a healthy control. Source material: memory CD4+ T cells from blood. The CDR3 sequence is CASSLKGKGNQPQHF. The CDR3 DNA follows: TGTGCCAGCAGCTTGAAGGGAAAAGGCAATCAGCCCCAGCATTTT.